Sequencing of this T cell receptor beta chain was carried out in a study of human T cells and chemical hapten exposure. TCRdb reprocessed the RACE reads via MiXCR and lists one record per CDR3 protein. The data show just under 65,000 distinct CDR3 sequences, 9.5% to 12% seen once. Time point noted: patch test 3, about 24 weeks after DPC sensitization. The sample's treatment: therapeutic diphenylcyclopropenone sensitization with weekly scalp DPC. This clonotype was counted at least ten times. The TCR originated in a woman in her 30s with alopecia areata. Some clones in this sample may be carry-over from other donors' samples. Specimen: whole blood, collected in connection with sensitization to the hapten diphenylcyclopropenone (DPC).

The CDR3 spells CASSLGVITYEQYF. The CDR3 DNA is TGTGCCAGCAGTTTAGGGGTAATCACCTACGAGCAGTACTTC. This chain joins TRBV12-3 or TRBV12-4 and TRBJ2-7; unclear D gene. The CDR3 is 14 amino acids. Trimming took off 1 base at V and 2 bases at J, with 9 bases between the two ends.